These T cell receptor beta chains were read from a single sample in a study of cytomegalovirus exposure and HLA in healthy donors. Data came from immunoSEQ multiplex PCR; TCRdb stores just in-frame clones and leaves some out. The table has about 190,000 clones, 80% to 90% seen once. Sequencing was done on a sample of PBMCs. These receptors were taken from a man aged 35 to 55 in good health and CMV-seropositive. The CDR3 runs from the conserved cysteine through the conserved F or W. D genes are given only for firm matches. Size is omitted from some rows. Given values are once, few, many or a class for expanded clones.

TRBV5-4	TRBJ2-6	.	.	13	TGTGCCAGCAGGACAGCTGGGGCCAACGTCCTGACTTTC	CASRTAGANVLTF
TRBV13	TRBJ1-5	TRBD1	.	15	TGTGCCAGCAGCCGACAGGGGGCTAGGGGTCAGCCCCAGCATTTT	CASSRQGARGQPQHF
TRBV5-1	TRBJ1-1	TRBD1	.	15	TGCGCCAGCAGCGGATCAGGGGGCTTGGGGACTGAAGCTTTCTTT	CASSGSGGLGTEAFF
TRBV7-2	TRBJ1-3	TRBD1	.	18	TGTGCCAGCAGCTTTATGACAGGGGCAGGCTTCTCTGGAAACACCATATATTTT	CASSFMTGAGFSGNTIYF
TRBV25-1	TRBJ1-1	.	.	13	TGTGCCAGCCGTTACGGTATGAACACTGAAGCTTTCTTT	CASRYGMNTEAFF
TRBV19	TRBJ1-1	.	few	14	TGTGCCAGCGGCCCGGGACACCTTTTCGCTGAAGCTTTCTTT	CASGPGHLFAEAFF
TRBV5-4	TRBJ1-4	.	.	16	TGTGCCAGCAGCTCTAAAGGACAGCAGCATAATGAAAAACTGTTTTTT	CASSSKGQQHNEKLFF
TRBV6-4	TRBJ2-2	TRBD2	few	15	TGTGCCAGCAGTGTAGCGGGAGCGACCACCGGGGAGCTGTTTTTT	CASSVAGATTGELFF
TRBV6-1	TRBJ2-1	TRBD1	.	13	TGTGCCAGCGGGACAGGAAGCTACAATGAGCAGTTCTTC	CASGTGSYNEQFF
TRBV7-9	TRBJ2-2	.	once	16	TGTGCCAGCAGTCTACCGGGACATTCGAACACCGGGGAGCTGTTTTTT	CASSLPGHSNTGELFF
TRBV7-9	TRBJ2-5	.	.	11	TGTGCCAGCAGCTCGACAGGGACCCAGTACTTC	CASSSTGTQYF
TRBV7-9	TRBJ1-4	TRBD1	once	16	TGTGCCAGCAGCACGTCCCCGGACAGGCTTAATGAAAAACTGTTTTTT	CASSTSPDRLNEKLFF
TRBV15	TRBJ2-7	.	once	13	TGTGCCACCAGCAGAGCGGACAGCTACGAGCAGTACTTC	CATSRADSYEQYF
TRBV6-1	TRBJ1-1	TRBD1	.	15	TGTGCCAGCAGTGACGAGACAGGGATGAACACTGAAGCTTTCTTT	CASSDETGMNTEAFF
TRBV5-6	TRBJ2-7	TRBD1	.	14	TGTGCCAGCAGGACCACAGGGGGCAGAAACGAGCAGTACTTC	CASRTTGGRNEQYF
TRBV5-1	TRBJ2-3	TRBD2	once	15	TGCGCCAGCAGGTACCGAGCGGGAGTAGAAGATACGCAGTATTTT	CASRYRAGVEDTQYF
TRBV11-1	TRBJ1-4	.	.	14	TGTGCCAGCAGCTTACGCAGGGAGGGTGAAGAACTGTTTTTT	CASSLRREGEELFF
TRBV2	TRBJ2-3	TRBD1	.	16	TGTGCCAGCAGTGATGGAACCGGGACAGGGCAAGATACGCAGTATTTT	CASSDGTGTGQDTQYF
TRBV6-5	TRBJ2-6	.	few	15	TGTGCCAGCAGTTACGGCAGCTCTGGGGCCAACGTCCTGACTTTC	CASSYGSSGANVLTF
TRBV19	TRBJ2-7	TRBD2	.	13	TGTGCCAGTAGTAGCGGGAGGGCCTCTGAGCAGTACTTC	CASSSGRASEQYF